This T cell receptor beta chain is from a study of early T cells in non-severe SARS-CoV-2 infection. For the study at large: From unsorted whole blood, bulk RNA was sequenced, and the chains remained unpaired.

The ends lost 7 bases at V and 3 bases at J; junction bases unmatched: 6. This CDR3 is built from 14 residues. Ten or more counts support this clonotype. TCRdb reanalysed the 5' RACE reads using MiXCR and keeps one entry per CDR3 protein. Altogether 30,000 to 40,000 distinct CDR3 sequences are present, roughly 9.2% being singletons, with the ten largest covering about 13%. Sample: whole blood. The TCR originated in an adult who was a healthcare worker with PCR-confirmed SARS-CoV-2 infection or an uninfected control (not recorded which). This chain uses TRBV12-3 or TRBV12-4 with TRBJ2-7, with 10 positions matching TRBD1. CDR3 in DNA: TGTGCCAGCACCCCCGGGACAGGGGTCTACGAGCAGTACTTC. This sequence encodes CASTPGTGVYEQYF.